The sequence of this T cell receptor (beta chain) was determined in a study of shared clonotypes between healthy human individuals. Whole-study results and caveats: When naive CD4 clonotypes were compared across a handful of donors, 4% to 6.5% were shared. Clonotypes shared by all four sorted-subset donors had higher generation probabilities than non-shared clonotypes.

Germline loops: CDR1 MGHRA, CDR2 YSYEKL. V dropped 2 bases and J dropped 1 base, with 22 bases sitting between them. CDR3 size: 19 residues. It was into CD45RA+ naive and CD45RA-negative memory subsets that the CD4+ cells were split. About this clone itself: No antigen is known for it.

Investigators spread the genomic DNA of each subset evenly over several immunoSEQ plates. Measured with immunoSEQ multiplex PCR; TCRdb has only the in-frame clones, and not every one. Of under 2.5 million clones listed, around 92% are singletons. The sequence was collected from a man aged 18 to 29 in good health. Some clones in this sample may be carry-over from other donors' samples. The sample taken for sequencing was naive CD4+ T cells from PBMCs. Subset specified: CD45RA+ positively selected. The chain combines TRBV4-1 with TRBJ2-3; TRBD2 might be the D (7 bases). The chain's CDR3 is CASSQRLAQSEGGTDTQYF. The CDR3 DNA is TGCGCCAGCAGCCAAAGACTAGCCCAGAGTGAGGGGGGCACAGATACGCAGTATTTT.